A single sample is the source of the 7 T cell receptor beta chains below, sequenced in a study of CD8+CD57+ T cells in acquired aplastic anemia. All patients picked for sequencing had shown, by flow cytometry, an expansion of CD8+CD57+ cells. The study profiled TCR beta VDJ and CDR3 using genomic DNA as template. TCRdb recomputed calls from the reads with MiXCR, one row per CDR3 protein. The top ten clones hold 58% of a sample with some 200,000 distinct CDR3 sequences, 50% to 70% of them seen once. The source material was sorted CD4+, CD8+, or CD8+CD57+ T cells (not recorded which) from PBMCs. The origin of the receptors is a human donor with aplastic anemia.

The genes are TRBV19 and TRBJ2-7, with D hard to call. The CDR3 extends over 15 amino acids. Deletions cut 1 base from V and 0 bases from J, with 10 bases between. Germline V lookup: CDR1 LNHDA, CDR2 SQIVND (reference sequence). CDR3: CASSIGAMSSYEQYF. CDR3 coding DNA: TGTGCCAGTAGTATAGGGGCAATGAGCTCCTACGAGCAGTACTTC.

The rearrangement joins TRBV7-6 to TRBJ2-5, with D perhaps TRBD1 or TRBD2 (5 bases each). The CDR3 has 15 amino acids. V was clipped by 3 bases and J by 5 bases, with 16 bases between them. Germline values: CDR1 SGHVS, CDR2 FNYEAQ. The DNA of the CDR3 is TGTGCCAGCAGCTTGACACTAGGGGCCGGGGAGACCCAGTACTTC. Its protein product is CASSLTLGAGETQYF.

The genes are TRBV20-1 and TRBJ1-2; 7 nucleotides agree with TRBD1. The germline gives CDR1 DFQATT, CDR2 SNEGSKA (reference sequence). V shed 0 bases, J shed 6 bases, and the junction held 10 bases outside the gene matches. The CDR3 extends over 15 amino acids. The CDR3 protein is CSARERGQGEHGYTF. The DNA for the CDR3 is TGCAGTGCTAGAGAAAGAGGGCAGGGGGAGCATGGCTACACCTTC.

This sequence joins TRBV5-1 and TRBJ2-5, with D perhaps given as TRBD1 or TRBD2 (5 bases each). The V end lost 5 bases, the J end lost 2 bases, and 10 bases lay between the germline ends. Germline CDR1 SGHRS, CDR2 YFSETQ. The CDR3 has 13 residues. This CDR3 reads CASRWDPQETQYF. The CDR3, as DNA: TGCGCCAGCAGGTGGGACCCTCAAGAGACCCAGTACTTC.

V is TRBV15 and J is TRBJ2-1, with D unresolved. CDR3 length: 12 residues. Trimming took 2 bases from V and 10 from J, leaving 9 bases between them. In germline, CDR1 is LNHNV, CDR2 YYDKDF (reference sequence). The CDR3 here is CATSRPATEQFF. DNA for the CDR3: TGTGCCACCAGCAGACCCGCGACGGAGCAGTTCTTC.

The chain carries TRBV7-9 and TRBJ2-1, with 8 bases lining up with TRBD1. The CDR3 length is 13 residues. Germline V gene sequence: CDR1 SEHNR, CDR2 FQNEAQ (reference sequence). V was clipped by 5 bases and J by 4 bases; unmatched bases: 1. The DNA for the CDR3 is TGTGCCAGCAGCCACAGGGGGTACAATGAGCAGTTCTTC. It translates to CASSHRGYNEQFF.

This chain connects TRBV10-2 to TRBJ1-1; the D gene is possibly TRBD1 (5 bases). Trimming left V 3 bases short and J 5 bases short, with 13 bases between. CDR3 size: 14 residues. The V gene's germline CDR1 is WSHSY and CDR2 SAAADI. The CDR3 region is CASSERGRETEAFF. In DNA, the CDR3 is TGCGCCAGCAGTGAAAGGGGAAGAGAAACTGAAGCTTTCTTT.